A selection of T cell receptor beta chains follows, all from one sample in a study of T cell responses to AZD1222 COVID-19 vaccine. Generated by immunoSEQ multiplex PCR, the TCRdb table keeps only in-frame clones and is missing some. The profile shows 95,000 to 150,000 clones, 80% to 90% of them singletons. The sequencing used peripheral blood, collected on day 0 of AZD1222 vaccination. These receptors all come from an adult in good health. Both conserved end residues are part of each CDR3. The D gene is left open where the match is weak. Expanded clones are given a class, and other clones once, few, many or no size at all.

TRBJ2-1 | TRBD2 | - | TRBV10-3 | CAISELAGGEQFF | TGTGCCATCAGCGAACTAGCGGGGGGTGAGCAGTTCTTC
TRBJ2-3 | - | - | TRBV5-4 | CASSLDRGYQYF | TGTGCCAGCAGCTTGGATCGGGGTTACCAGTATTTT
TRBJ1-5 | - | - | TRBV7-9 | CASSLQGAQPQHF | TGTGCCAGCAGTCTACAGGGTGCTCAGCCCCAGCATTTT
TRBJ2-7 | - | - | TRBV9 | CASSVGRTLSYEQYF | TGTGCCAGCAGCGTAGGACGGACTCTCTCCTACGAGCAGTACTTC
TRBJ2-7 | TRBD2 | - | TRBV4-1 | CASSPGTSGGNEQYF | TGCGCCAGCAGCCCCGGGACTAGCGGGGGAAACGAGCAGTACTTC
TRBJ2-5 | - | - | TRBV5-6 | CASSSSYSQETQYF | TGTGCCAGCAGCTCTTCCTACTCCCAAGAGACCCAGTACTTC
TRBJ1-5 | TRBD1 | - | TRBV28 | CASSSPKNLQTGNQPQHF | TGTGCCAGCAGTTCACCTAAAAACCTCCAGACAGGGAATCAGCCCCAGCATTTT
TRBJ2-1 | TRBD2 | - | TRBV29-1 | CSVELAVSYNEQFF | TGCAGCGTTGAACTAGCGGTCTCCTACAATGAGCAGTTCTTC
TRBJ2-3 | - | - | TRBV5-4 | CASSGGPTDTQYF | TGTGCCAGCAGCGGGGGTCCGACAGATACGCAGTATTTT
TRBJ1-2 | - | - | TRBV27 | CASSLGAGETYGYTF | TGTGCCAGCAGTTTGGGGGCAGGGGAGACCTATGGCTACACCTTC
TRBJ2-6 | TRBD1 | - | TRBV10-3 | CAIRAQGVANVLTF | TGTGCCATCAGAGCCCAGGGGGTGGCCAACGTCCTGACTTTC
TRBJ1-2 | - | - | TRBV2 | CASSPPEGRGYGYTF | TGTGCCAGCAGTCCTCCCGAAGGACGCGGGTATGGCTACACCTTC
TRBJ1-2 | - | - | TRBV5-1 | CASSGGDGYTF | TGCGCCAGCAGCGGGGGGGATGGCTACACCTTC
TRBJ1-6 | TRBD1 | - | TRBV4-3 | CASSQVPGTGVNSPLHF | TGCGCCAGCAGCCAAGTCCCCGGGACAGGCGTGAATTCACCCCTCCACTTT
TRBJ1-5 | TRBD1 | - | TRBV27 | CASSFEGALQPQHF | TGTGCCAGCAGTTTTGAGGGGGCTCTTCAGCCCCAGCATTTT
TRBJ2-7 | - | - | TRBV6-2/TRBV6-3 | CASSSRNIYEQYF | TGTGCCAGCAGTTCCAGGAATATCTACGAGCAGTACTTC
TRBJ2-1 | - | once | TRBV7-9 | CASSSLKVSSYNEQFF | TGTGCCAGCAGCTCTTTGAAGGTTAGCTCCTACAATGAGCAGTTCTTC
TRBJ1-1 | - | - | TRBV7-8 | CASSLVGAGRRGTEAFF | TGTGCCAGCAGCTTAGTTGGGGCAGGGCGTAGGGGCACTGAAGCTTTCTTT
TRBJ1-2 | - | - | TRBV5-4 | CASSLGTRGGQGGYTF | TGTGCCAGCAGCTTGGGGACCCGGGGGGGCCAGGGGGGCTACACCTTC
TRBJ2-1 | TRBD2 | once | TRBV4-3 | CASSPGAGGELGEQFF | TGCGCCAGCAGCCCGGGGGCGGGAGGTGAGCTTGGTGAGCAGTTCTTC
TRBJ1-3 | - | few | TRBV6-5 | CASGRWAAGNTIYF | TGTGCCAGCGGGAGGTGGGCAGCCGGAAACACCATATATTTT
TRBJ2-7 | - | - | TRBV27 | CASSFKGDSYEQYF | TGTGCCAGCAGTTTCAAGGGTGACTCCTACGAGCAGTACTTC
TRBJ1-2 | - | - | TRBV6-2/TRBV6-3 | CASSDRSPGGYTF | TGTGCCAGCAGTGATCGGTCGCCCGGGGGCTACACCTTC
TRBJ2-7 | TRBD1 | - | TRBV28 | CASFRGTGAGEQYF | TGTGCCAGCTTCCGTGGGACAGGGGCAGGGGAGCAGTACTTC
TRBJ1-5 | TRBD1 | - | TRBV19 | CASSIRTGEGNQPQHF | TGTGCCAGTAGTATTCGGACAGGGGAGGGCAATCAGCCCCAGCATTTT
TRBJ1-4 | - | few | TRBV9 | CASSVGTLDEKLFF | TGTGCCAGCAGCGTAGGTACGCTGGATGAAAAACTGTTTTTT
TRBJ1-2 | - | - | TRBV6-2/TRBV6-3 | CASSPSHGYTF | TGTGCCAGCAGTCCGTCACATGGCTACACCTTC
TRBJ2-2 | TRBD1 | few | TRBV7-9 | CASSEITFRDSTGELFF | TGTGCCAGCAGCGAGATCACATTCCGGGACAGCACCGGGGAGCTGTTTTTT
TRBJ1-2 | TRBD1 | once | TRBV2 | CASTGQTNYGYTF | TGTGCCAGCACGGGACAGACTAACTATGGCTACACCTTC
TRBJ2-3 | TRBD2 | - | TRBV28 | CASSGRPVGGLAGVTDTQYF | TGTGCCAGCAGTGGTAGGCCGGTAGGAGGGCTAGCGGGGGTCACAGATACGCAGTATTTT